This is a list of T cell receptor beta chains from one sample in a study of blood T cells in healthy people across ages. TCRdb itself ran the 5' RACE reads through MiXCR, one entry per CDR3 protein. Of around 600,000 distinct CDR3 sequences in the sample, around 48% were seen once. The sequenced material came from blood. These receptors originate from a man aged 80 or over in good health. The CDR3 runs from the conserved cysteine through the conserved F or W. D genes are given only for firm matches. Where a row states a size, it is once, few, many or the class of an expanded clone; other rows omit it.

size: -; V: TRBV10-1; D: -; J: TRBJ2-3; CDR3: CASSESIPDTQYF; DNA: TGCGCCAGCAGTGAGTCGATCCCAGATACGCAGTATTTT
size: -; V: TRBV20-1; D: TRBD1; J: TRBJ1-6; CDR3: CSARGDRDRSYNSPLHF; DNA: TGCAGTGCTAGAGGAGACAGGGATCGCTCCTATAATTCACCCCTCCACTTT
size: few; V: TRBV11-1; D: TRBD1; J: TRBJ2-3; CDR3: CASSFHRGADTQYF; DNA: TGTGCCAGCAGCTTTCACAGGGGAGCAGATACGCAGTATTTT
size: -; V: TRBV7-2; D: TRBD1; J: TRBJ2-3; CDR3: CASSLGDRDAETQYF; DNA: TGTGCCAGCAGCTTAGGGGACAGGGACGCAGAGACGCAGTATTTT
size: -; V: TRBV7-6; D: TRBD1; J: TRBJ1-2; CDR3: CASSLHSMGQATEGYTF; DNA: TGTGCCAGCAGCCTTCACTCTATGGGACAGGCGACGGAAGGCTACACCTTC
size: -; V: TRBV7-9; D: -; J: TRBJ2-3; CDR3: CASSKFLAPNTDTQYF; DNA: TGTGCCAGCAGCAAATTCCTAGCCCCGAACACAGATACGCAGTATTTT
size: few; V: TRBV7-2; D: -; J: TRBJ1-4; CDR3: CASSLRIAQGRVTTNEKLFF; DNA: TGTGCCAGCAGCTTACGGATCGCACAAGGACGCGTCACAACTAATGAAAAACTGTTTTTT
size: -; V: TRBV20-1; D: -; J: TRBJ2-5; CDR3: CSARGTSQETQYF; DNA: TGCAGTGCTAGGGGGACATCCCAAGAGACCCAGTACTTC
size: -; V: TRBV29-1; D: -; J: TRBJ1-1; CDR3: CSVSTDWGTEAFF; DNA: TGCAGCGTTTCAACCGACTGGGGCACTGAAGCTTTCTTT
size: few; V: TRBV29-1; D: TRBD2; J: TRBJ2-1; CDR3: CSDGASGYNEQFF; DNA: TGCAGCGACGGGGCTAGCGGATACAATGAGCAGTTCTTC
size: -; V: TRBV12-3/TRBV12-4; D: TRBD2; J: TRBJ2-7; CDR3: CASYSVAGGRGSYNEQYF; DNA: TGTGCCAGTTACAGTGTAGCGGGGGGACGGGGCTCCTACAATGAGCAGTACTTC
size: -; V: TRBV6-1; D: -; J: TRBJ2-5; CDR3: CASAGFFSSGPYQETQYF; DNA: TGTGCCAGCGCAGGGTTCTTTAGTAGCGGTCCGTACCAAGAGACCCAGTACTTC
size: -; V: TRBV4-3; D: -; J: TRBJ1-2; CDR3: CASSQDVGTRLGYTF; DNA: TGCGCCAGCAGCCAAGATGTGGGGACGCGTCTTGGCTACACCTTC
size: -; V: TRBV4-3; D: -; J: TRBJ2-1; CDR3: CASSRSAQNYNKQFF; DNA: TGCGCCAGCAGCCGAAGTGCGCAGAACTACAATAAGCAGTTCTTC
size: few; V: TRBV30; D: -; J: TRBJ2-5; CDR3: CAGSIGGETQYF; DNA: TGTGCCGGGAGTATAGGGGGGGAGACCCAGTACTTC
size: -; V: TRBV5-1; D: -; J: TRBJ2-5; CDR3: CASSLSGADQETQYF; DNA: TGCGCCAGCAGCTTGAGTGGGGCGGACCAAGAGACCCAGTACTTC
size: -; V: TRBV29-1; D: TRBD1; J: TRBJ2-5; CDR3: CSVEQGALGETQYF; DNA: TGCAGCGTTGAACAGGGGGCGCTGGGGGAGACCCAGTACTTC
size: -; V: TRBV5-1; D: TRBD2; J: TRBJ2-2; CDR3: CASDRGEGRNTGELFF; DNA: TGCGCCAGCGATCGAGGGGAGGGGCGGAACACCGGGGAGCTGTTTTTT
size: -; V: TRBV28; D: -; J: TRBJ1-5; CDR3: CASSSPDMASNQPQHF; DNA: TGTGCCAGCAGTTCCCCCGACATGGCGAGCAATCAGCCCCAGCATTTT
size: few; V: TRBV20-1; D: -; J: TRBJ2-1; CDR3: CSAIRGPSYNEQFF; DNA: TGCAGTGCCATCAGGGGCCCTTCCTACAATGAGCAGTTCTTC
size: -; V: TRBV4-3; D: -; J: TRBJ2-5; CDR3: CASSQLGQETQYF; DNA: TGCGCCAGCAGCCAGTTGGGCCAAGAGACCCAGTACTTC
size: -; V: TRBV29-1; D: -; J: TRBJ2-5; CDR3: CSVDIRRQETQYF; DNA: TGCAGCGTTGATATAAGACGGCAAGAGACCCAGTACTTC
size: -; V: TRBV9; D: -; J: TRBJ2-5; CDR3: CASSGGAGETQYF; DNA: TGTGCCAGCAGCGGGGGGGCCGGAGAGACCCAGTACTTC
size: few; V: TRBV5-6; D: TRBD1; J: TRBJ2-7; CDR3: CASSFWTGGPYEQYF; DNA: TGTGCCAGCAGCTTCTGGACAGGGGGTCCCTACGAGCAGTACTTC
size: many; V: TRBV6-5; D: TRBD1; J: TRBJ1-2; CDR3: CASRPTRQGGGGYTF; DNA: TGTGCCAGCAGACCCACCCGACAGGGGGGAGGTGGCTACACCTTC
size: -; V: TRBV6-6; D: -; J: TRBJ2-5; CDR3: CASSYRGQRETQYF; DNA: TGTGCCAGCAGTTATCGCGGCCAACGAGAGACCCAGTACTTC
size: -; V: TRBV30; D: -; J: TRBJ2-3; CDR3: CAWSPRGSDTQYF; DNA: TGTGCCTGGAGTCCTAGGGGCTCAGATACGCAGTATTTT
size: -; V: TRBV9; D: -; J: TRBJ1-5; CDR3: CASSVAGSNQPQHF; DNA: TGTGCCAGCAGCGTAGCGGGGTCTAATCAGCCCCAGCATTTT
size: many; V: TRBV6-5; D: TRBD1; J: TRBJ1-2; CDR3: CASSPDRGNYGYTF; DNA: TGTGCCAGCAGCCCGGACAGGGGTAACTATGGCTACACCTTC
size: -; V: TRBV7-2; D: -; J: TRBJ2-7; CDR3: CASSLPGVSYEQYF; DNA: TGTGCCAGCAGCTTACCAGGGGTCTCCTACGAGCAGTACTTC
size: -; V: TRBV18; D: TRBD1; J: TRBJ2-7; CDR3: CASSRDRGNDEQYF; DNA: TGTGCCAGCTCAAGGGACAGGGGGAACGACGAGCAGTACTTC
size: many; V: TRBV29-1; D: TRBD2; J: TRBJ2-4; CDR3: CSVATSGENIQYF; DNA: TGCAGCGTTGCTACTAGCGGGGAAAACATTCAGTACTTC
size: -; V: TRBV6-4; D: TRBD2; J: TRBJ2-3; CDR3: CASSSAGGPTDTQYF; DNA: TGTGCCAGCAGTTCAGCGGGAGGCCCGACAGATACGCAGTATTTT
size: many; V: TRBV7-9; D: -; J: TRBJ1-2; CDR3: CASNENTNYGYTF; DNA: TGTGCCAGCAACGAGAACACTAACTATGGCTACACCTTC
size: -; V: TRBV5-1; D: -; J: TRBJ2-3; CDR3: CASSLAYRTRRDTQYF; DNA: TGCGCCAGCAGCTTGGCCTACAGGACCCGGCGGGATACGCAGTATTTT
size: -; V: TRBV6-6; D: TRBD2; J: TRBJ2-3; CDR3: CASRTSRTDTQYF; DNA: TGTGCCAGCCGGACTAGCAGGACAGATACGCAGTATTTT
size: -; V: TRBV20-1; D: TRBD2; J: TRBJ2-7; CDR3: CSANSGSVIHEQYF; DNA: TGCAGTGCAAATAGCGGGAGTGTGATCCACGAGCAGTACTTC
size: -; V: TRBV6-5; D: -; J: TRBJ2-3; CDR3: CAGSYFAASGTQYF; DNA: TGTGCCGGCAGTTACTTTGCAGCCTCCGGTACGCAGTATTTT
size: -; V: TRBV10-3; D: -; J: TRBJ1-5; CDR3: CAISAEYSSQPQHF; DNA: TGTGCCATCAGTGCAGAATACTCCAGTCAGCCCCAGCATTTT
size: -; V: TRBV5-5; D: -; J: TRBJ2-5; CDR3: CASSLPGSETQYF; DNA: TGTGCCAGCAGCTTGCCTGGGAGTGAGACCCAGTACTTC
size: -; V: TRBV4-3; D: -; J: TRBJ2-3; CDR3: CASSQEILTTDTQYF; DNA: TGCGCCAGCAGCCAAGAGATACTCACCACAGATACGCAGTATTTT
size: -; V: TRBV29-1; D: TRBD2; J: TRBJ2-5; CDR3: CSVGNPSGSLETQYF; DNA: TGCAGCGTTGGAAATCCTAGCGGGAGTTTGGAGACCCAGTACTTC
size: -; V: TRBV7-9; D: -; J: TRBJ2-3; CDR3: CASSLSAGAHTDTQYF; DNA: TGTGCCAGCAGCTTATCGGCAGGAGCCCACACAGATACGCAGTATTTT
size: -; V: TRBV18; D: -; J: TRBJ2-1; CDR3: CASSPPAIDEQFF; DNA: TGTGCCAGCTCACCACCGGCGATAGATGAGCAGTTCTTC
size: few; V: TRBV29-1; D: -; J: TRBJ2-7; CDR3: CSVVGQAYGAEQYF; DNA: TGCAGCGTTGTTGGTCAGGCCTATGGTGCCGAGCAGTACTTC